Below, 25 T cell receptor beta chains from the same sample are listed, as sequenced in a study of blood T cell repertoires in COVID-19. Sequencing was performed with immunoSEQ multiplex PCR; in TCRdb, only in-frame clones are kept and a portion is missing. The repertoire holds 210,000 or so clones, with 70% to 90% as singletons. The specimen sequenced was peripheral blood. These receptors originate from a man aged 50 to 59 with acute or convalescent COVID-19.

The genes are TRBV27 and TRBJ1-4, with D tentatively TRBD1 (6 bases). Germline V gene lookup returns CDR1 MNHEY and CDR2 SMNVEV (reference sequence). V was clipped by 5 bases and J by 4 bases, with 17 bases between them. This CDR3 is 16 amino acids long. This chain's CDR3 is CASSLIQGVGNEKLFF. The CDR3 DNA sequence: TGTGCCAGCAGTCTCATACAGGGCGTGGGTAATGAAAAACTGTTTTTT.

The chain couples TRBV6-1 to TRBJ2-3, with D possibly matching TRBD2 (7 bases). This CDR3 has 16 amino acids. The V gene's germline CDR1 is MNHNS and CDR2 SASEGT. Trimming left V 2 bases short and J 1 base short, with 13 bases between. CDR3 region: CASSEFGGGGTDTQYF. The CDR3 nucleotides read TGTGCCAGCAGTGAATTTGGCGGGGGCGGCACAGATACGCAGTATTTT.

The chain uses TRBV2 and TRBJ1-1; D remains unclear. CDR3 length: 13 residues. Germline assignment: CDR1 SNHLY and CDR2 FYNNEI. V was pared by 4 bases and J by 3 bases, with 9 bases between. The CDR3, as DNA: TGTGCCAGCAGTGGCGCTGGAGACACTGAAGCTTTCTTT. Amino acid sequence: CASSGAGDTEAFF.

In this sample, this clone turned up a few times. The rearrangement links TRBV2 to TRBJ1-5; D is unclear. The CDR3 has 17 residues. Germline V CDR1 and CDR2: SNHLY, FYNNEI. The ends were cut back, 2 bases at V and 7 bases at J, with 21 bases in the middle. The CDR3 protein is CASSEYGGSSSLQPQHF. CDR3 sequence (DNA): TGTGCCAGCAGTGAATATGGAGGGTCGTCGTCCCTGCAGCCCCAGCATTTT.

The rearrangement links TRBV18 to TRBJ1-3; TRBD1 might be the D (5 bases). The ends were cut back, 6 bases at V and 0 bases at J, with 12 bases in the middle. The CDR3 loop spans 15 amino acids. Germline CDR1 KGHSH, CDR2 LQKENI. As DNA, the CDR3 is TGTGCCAGCTCGCGGGACGCCTTCTCTGGAAACACCATATATTTT. Translated: CASSRDAFSGNTIYF.

The chain couples TRBV10-3 to TRBJ1-1; 7 nucleotides align to TRBD1. Germline V gives CDR1 ENHRY, CDR2 SYGVKD. J lost 7 bases, V lost 0 bases, and 5 bases had no gene match. The CDR3 spans 14 residues. The CDR3 loop reads CAISESGGSVEAFF. CDR3 bases: TGTGCCATCAGTGAGTCAGGGGGCTCGGTTGAAGCTTTCTTT.

This sequence joins TRBV10-3 and TRBJ2-7; D is perhaps TRBD2 (6 bases). V was trimmed by 3 bases and J by 1 base, leaving 13 bases between them. The CDR3 sequence is 15 residues long. Looked up from germline, CDR1 is ENHRY and CDR2 is SYGVKD. The CDR3 spells CAISDTGTVSYEQYF. CDR3 sequence (DNA): TGTGCCATCAGTGATACCGGGACTGTATCCTACGAGCAGTACTTC.

J is TRBJ2-2 and V is TRBV5-5; perhaps TRBD1 as D (5 bases). CDR3 length equals 16 residues. The germline CDR1 and CDR2 sequences are SGHKS and YYEKEE (reference sequence). Deletions cut 2 bases from V and 3 bases from J, with 14 bases between. The DNA of the CDR3 is TGTGCCAGCAGCTTATGGCAGGGATTATACACCGGGGAGCTGTTTTTT. Translating gives CASSLWQGLYTGELFF.

CDR3 DNA: TGTGCCAGCAGGGGGGGAGCGATACCCTACGAGCAGTACTTC. It specifies CASRGGAIPYEQYF. V is TRBV28 and J is TRBJ2-7, with D possibly matching TRBD2 (6 bases). CDR3 length: 14 residues. V lost 6 bases and J 2 bases, leaving 14 bases between the germline ends. Germline assignment: CDR1 MDHEN and CDR2 SYDVKM.

The CDR3 region is CASSPRDSGNEQFF. CDR3 bases: TGTGCCAGCAGCCCTCGGGACTCGGGGAATGAGCAGTTCTTC. V is TRBV5-5 and J is TRBJ2-1; D may be TRBD2 (6 bases). Germline CDR1 SGHKS, CDR2 YYEKEE (reference sequence). The ends were cut back, 4 bases at V and 7 bases at J, with 15 bases in the middle. CDR3 size: 14 residues.

The chain uses TRBV7-9 and TRBJ1-2; D uncertain. The germline V and J ends were trimmed by 6 bases and 8 bases, with 19 bases remaining between them. The germline gives CDR1 SEHNR, CDR2 FQNEAQ (reference sequence). The CDR3 consists of 14 residues. The CDR3 spells CASSTTGAPWGYTF. The CDR3 DNA is TGTGCCAGCAGTACTACGGGAGCTCCCTGGGGCTACACCTTC.

This sequence joins TRBV4-1 and TRBJ1-1; D may be TRBD1 (6 bases). From germline, CDR1 is MGHRA and CDR2 YSYEKL. Trimming left V 1 base short and J 0 bases short, with 9 bases between. The length of the CDR3 is 15 residues. CDR3 protein: CASSQATGLNTEAFF. For the CDR3, the DNA is TGCGCCAGCAGCCAAGCAACAGGGCTGAACACTGAAGCTTTCTTT.

The V call is TRBV5-1, the J call TRBJ2-2; TRBD1 agrees at 9 bases. Trimming removed 0 bases from V and 4 bases from J; junction bases left unmatched: 1. This CDR3 has 15 residues. The germline V gene encodes CDR1 SGHRS and CDR2 YFSETQ. The CDR3 nucleotides read TGCGCCAGCAGCTTGGGGGACAGGGTCACCGGGGAGCTGTTTTTT. Its translation is CASSLGDRVTGELFF.

V is TRBV5-1 and J is TRBJ1-4; no clear D. Germline V gives CDR1 SGHRS, CDR2 YFSETQ. This CDR3 region has 17 residues. Deletions cut 0 bases from V and 0 bases from J, with 12 bases between. CDR3 nucleotide sequence: TGCGCCAGCAGCTTGGAAGGCGGGCCTTCAACTAATGAAAAACTGTTTTTT. Its protein product is CASSLEGGPSTNEKLFF.

CDR3 nucleotide sequence: TGTGCCAGCAGCTTAGGTGAAGCGGTGTACAATGAGCAGTTCTTC. This translates into CASSLGEAVYNEQFF. The chain has TRBV7-7 and TRBJ2-1; perhaps TRBD2 as D (5 bases). The CDR3 loop spans 15 amino acids. Trimming took 1 base from V and 4 from J, leaving 11 bases between them. CDR1 SSHAT and CDR2 FNYEAQ come from the germline V gene (reference sequence).

This clone was seen once. The chain has TRBV7-9 and TRBJ2-5; 8 nucleotides match TRBD1. The CDR3 consists of 19 residues. V lost 4 bases to trimming and J lost 1 base; unmatched junction nucleotides: 17. From germline, CDR1 is SEHNR and CDR2 FQNEAQ (reference sequence). In DNA, the CDR3 is TGTGCCAGCAGCTCCCGAAGACAGGGGAGGTCCCAGGGCCAAGAGACCCAGTACTTC. As protein: CASSSRRQGRSQGQETQYF.

The chain has TRBV5-1 and TRBJ2-5, with a possible D match to TRBD2 (6 bases). V lost 2 bases to trimming and J lost 4 bases, with 12 bases between them. The CDR3 sequence is 14 residues long. The germline gives CDR1 SGHRS, CDR2 YFSETQ. The CDR3 nucleotides read TGCGCCAGCAGCTTCCCCGGGGGTGGAGAGACCCAGTACTTC. Protein: CASSFPGGGETQYF.

The rearrangement links TRBV29-1 to TRBJ2-3; the D gene is possibly TRBD1 (5 bases). The CDR3 sequence is 16 residues long. V was trimmed by 0 bases and J by 2 bases, leaving 15 bases between them. Germline V gene lookup returns CDR1 SQVTM and CDR2 ANQGSEA. CDR3 sequence reads: CSVEDPGQVNTDTQYF. Written as DNA, the CDR3 is TGCAGCGTTGAAGATCCAGGGCAGGTCAACACAGATACGCAGTATTTT.

The chain employs TRBV5-1 and TRBJ2-3; D is unresolved. V lost 0 bases to trimming and J lost 5 bases, with 10 bases between them. The CDR3 spans 14 residues. From germline, CDR1 is SGHRS and CDR2 YFSETQ. The CDR3 coding sequence is TGCGCCAGCAGCTTGGGTCGACTGAGAGATACGCAGTATTTT. The encoded protein is CASSLGRLRDTQYF.

The chain has TRBV11-2 and TRBJ2-6; D is possibly TRBD1 (6 bases). The V and J ends lost 3 bases and 4 bases respectively, with 13 bases between them. The germline V gene has CDR1 SGHAT and CDR2 FQNNGV. The CDR3 is 16 amino acids. The CDR3 is CASSFQGPGGANVLTF. The DNA of the CDR3 is TGTGCCAGCAGCTTCCAGGGGCCGGGGGGGGCCAACGTCCTGACTTTC. The variable domain in full, completed from reference TRBV11-2 and TRBJ2-6, reads EAGVAQSPRYKIIEKRQSVAFWCNPISGHATLYWYQQILGQGPKLLIQFQNNGVVDDSQLPKDRFSAERLKGVDSTLKIQPAKLEDSAVYLCASSFQGPGGANVLTFGAGSRLTVL.

This chain connects TRBV6-5 to TRBJ1-2; 7 bases line up with TRBD1. Germline loops: CDR1 MNHEY, CDR2 SVGAGI. This CDR3 has 14 residues. V was clipped by 5 bases and J by 2 bases; unmatched bases: 5. The chain's CDR3 is CASSPRQGNYGYTF. CDR3 coding DNA: TGTGCCAGCAGTCCCCGACAGGGCAACTATGGCTACACCTTC.

V gene TRBV11-2 combines with J gene TRBJ1-3; D may be TRBD1 (6 bases). Germline V lookup: CDR1 SGHAT, CDR2 FQNNGV. The V end lost 1 base, the J end lost 3 bases, and 13 bases lay between the germline ends. The CDR3 length is 16 residues. The CDR3 DNA reads as TGTGCCAGCAGCTTAGGGGGGCGAGAAGTTGGAAACACCATATATTTT. Translating it yields CASSLGGREVGNTIYF. The full variable domain, rest sourced from reference TRBV11-2 and TRBJ1-3, is EAGVAQSPRYKIIEKRQSVAFWCNPISGHATLYWYQQILGQGPKLLIQFQNNGVVDDSQLPKDRFSAERLKGVDSTLKIQPAKLEDSAVYLCASSLGGREVGNTIYFGEGSWLTVV.

This clone was counted once. The chain is built from TRBV5-1 and TRBJ2-7; tentative D call: TRBD2 (6 bases). Trimming cost V 0 bases and J 2 bases, with 9 bases left between them. This CDR3 region has 14 residues. Germline CDR1 SGHRS, CDR2 YFSETQ. CDR3 sequence: CASSLGPGAYEQYF. DNA for the CDR3: TGCGCCAGCAGCTTGGGCCCGGGGGCCTACGAGCAGTACTTC.

This clone showed up just once. This rearrangement joins TRBV13 to TRBJ1-3; the D is unclear. Germline loops: CDR1 PRHDT, CDR2 FYEKMQ (reference sequence). This CDR3 region has 16 residues. The V end lost 5 bases, the J end lost 1 base, and 15 bases lay between the germline ends. The CDR3 DNA is TGTGCCAGCAGCCTCGATTTGACTGGATCTGGAAACACCATATATTTT. It is translated as CASSLDLTGSGNTIYF.

The chain joins TRBV27 to TRBJ1-2; D perhaps matches TRBD1 (5 bases). Germline CDR1 reads MNHEY; CDR2 reads SMNVEV (reference sequence). The CDR3 is 15 amino acids. V was pared by 4 bases and J by 3 bases, with 15 bases between. CDR3 residues: CASSSRGGVDYGYTF. Written as DNA, the CDR3 is TGTGCCAGCAGTTCCCGGGGGGGGGTTGACTATGGCTACACCTTC.